This TCR beta chain originates from a study of blood T cell repertoires in COVID-19 (dated by TCRdb to 2020 to 2022). A note on the overall study: Collaborator samples came from the United States, Italy and Spain and covered acute and convalescent phases of COVID-19. Subjects who had been exposed to COVID-19, were actively infected with it, or had recovered from it provided the deeply sampled blood TCRbeta repertoires that made up the dataset. A de-identified subject ID, COVID-19 status, age in years and sex were almost always included in the sample metadata. Samples were obtained from the ongoing ImmuneRACE study (first 160 participants) and from about 1,300 subjects provided by 6 global collaborators. HLA class I and class II types, where available, came from metadata supplied by the sample provider rather than from assay-based typing. The repertoires were released in a freely available public database meant as a resource for research on the immune response to SARS-CoV-2. The prospective study material was composed of cDNA or gDNA derived from T cells, B-cell-depleted T cells, or PBMCs.

TCRbeta CDR3 regions were amplified from genomic DNA using the immunoSEQ Assay, a bias-controlled multiplex PCR. Turning to the authors' computational methods: The number of nucleated cells in each sample was estimated by amplification of reference gene primers within the assay. Sequence reads were collapsed and filtered to measure the absolute abundance of every unique TCRbeta CDR3 rearrangement. For each sample, productive Simpson clonality was calculated as the square root of Simpson's diversity index over productive rearrangements. The table was pulled from immuneACCESS by TCRdb, which kept in-frame rearrangements only. Such tables lose some clones; where checked, under half of the loss comes from unresolved V genes, and the rest has no known cause. The V and J calls and the clone size are those of that table, but D and trimming were determined from the DNA. The sample records tens of thousands of clones, about 87% of which are singletons. In total, the top ten clones hold 6% to 6.5% of the sample.

Via the germline V gene, CDR1 is SGDLS and CDR2 YYNGEE. Between the V and J ends, shortened by 4 bases and 0 bases respectively, the junction contains 11 bases. The CDR3 goes from the cysteine to the phenylalanine over 16 residues. Only the CDR3 DNA stays, 48 bases, in frame from base 1. Whole blood was collected in K2EDTA tubes by collaborating institutions according to the institutions' own protocols. For TCRbeta analysis, collaborator samples were shipped as frozen whole blood, as isolated PBMCs, or as DNA extracted from either sample type. A word on this clone: Its antigen is still unknown. Base qualities were left out, and no much larger clone turns up one base away.

General conclusions and limits of the study: The amount of clinical and demographic metadata varied by source and participant and was provided uncurated.

The source material was peripheral blood. The receptor's source is an elderly woman with active COVID-19. This chain is built from TRBV9 and TRBJ1-6; the D gene is unclear. The CDR3 protein sequence reads: CASSPRESSYNSPLHF. At the DNA level, the sequence is TGTGCCAGCAGCCCCCGGGAGAGCTCCTATAATTCACCCCTCCACTTT.